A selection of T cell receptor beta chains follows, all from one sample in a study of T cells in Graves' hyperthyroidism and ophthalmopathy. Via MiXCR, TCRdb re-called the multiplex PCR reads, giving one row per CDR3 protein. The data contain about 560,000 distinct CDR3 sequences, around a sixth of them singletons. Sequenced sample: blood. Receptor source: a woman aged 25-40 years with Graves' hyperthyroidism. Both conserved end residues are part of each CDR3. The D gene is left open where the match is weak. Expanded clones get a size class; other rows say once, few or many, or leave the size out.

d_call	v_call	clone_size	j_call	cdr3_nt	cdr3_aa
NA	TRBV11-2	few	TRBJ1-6	TGTGCCAGCAGCTTCCCACTGAGGGGGGGGAATTCACCCCTCCACTTT	CASSFPLRGGNSPLHF
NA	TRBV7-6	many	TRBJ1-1	TGTGCCAGCAGCGTGACTGGAGCCACTGAAGCTTTCTTT	CASSVTGATEAFF
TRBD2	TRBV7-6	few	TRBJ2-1	TGTGCCAGCAGTCGACTAGCGGGAGTTCCGGCTCCCTACAATGAGCAGTTCTTC	CASSRLAGVPAPYNEQFF
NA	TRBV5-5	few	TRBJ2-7	TGTGCCAGCAGCTTGACAGGGCAACTCTACGAGCAGTACTTC	CASSLTGQLYEQYF
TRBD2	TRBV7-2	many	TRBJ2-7	TGTGCCAGCAGCCCTAGCCGGGAGCGGGACCTCTCCTACGAGCAGTACTTC	CASSPSRERDLSYEQYF
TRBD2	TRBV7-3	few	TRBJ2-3	TGTGCCAGCGGACTAGCAGGAGATACGCAGTATTTT	CASGLAGDTQYF
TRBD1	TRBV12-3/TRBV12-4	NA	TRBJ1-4	TGTGCCAGCAGTTTTAGGGTAGGAGACAGGGTCGGTGAAAAACTGTTTTTT	CASSFRVGDRVGEKLFF
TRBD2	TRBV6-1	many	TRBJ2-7	TGTGCCAGCAGAGCTACTAGCGGCTCCTACGAGCAGTACTTC	CASRATSGSYEQYF
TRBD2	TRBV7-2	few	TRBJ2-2	TGTGCCAGCAGCTTAGTTTCCGGGACTAGCGGGGTCGTCGGAGCCGGGGAGCTGTTTTTT	CASSLVSGTSGVVGAGELFF
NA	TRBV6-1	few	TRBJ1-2	TGTGCCAGCAGTGAAACCACGTTCTATGGCTACACCTTC	CASSETTFYGYTF
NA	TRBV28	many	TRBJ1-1	TGTGCCAGCAGTGGCAGGGGTGTAACTGAAGCTTTCTTT	CASSGRGVTEAFF
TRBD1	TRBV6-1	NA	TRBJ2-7	TGTGCCAGCAGCGAGAACAGGGGGGCCTACGAGCAGTACTTC	CASSENRGAYEQYF
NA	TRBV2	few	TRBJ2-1	TGTGCCAGCAGTGAAGTTGGCGAGCAGTTCTTC	CASSEVGEQFF
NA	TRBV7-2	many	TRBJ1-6	TGTGCCAGCGCTCGGAGAGAGGGATTTTATAATTCACCCCTCCACTTT	CASARREGFYNSPLHF
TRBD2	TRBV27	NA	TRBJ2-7	TGTGCCAGCAGTTTAAGACTAGCGGGAGGGCCGGGGGAGCAGTACTTC	CASSLRLAGGPGEQYF
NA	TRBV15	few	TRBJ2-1	TGTGCCACCAGCAGAGGCGGGACCTACAATGAGCAGTTCTTC	CATSRGGTYNEQFF
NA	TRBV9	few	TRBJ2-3	TGTGCCAGCAGCGTGTTTGCGCAGGGAAATCCAGATACGCAGTATTTT	CASSVFAQGNPDTQYF
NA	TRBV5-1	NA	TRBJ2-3	TGCGCCAGCAGCTTGGGTGGGGGAGGCGCGACAGATACGCAGTATTTT	CASSLGGGGATDTQYF
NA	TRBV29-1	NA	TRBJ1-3	TGCAGCGTTGAAGATCGGAGGAACTCTGGAAACACCATATATTTT	CSVEDRRNSGNTIYF
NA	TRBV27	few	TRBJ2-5	TGTGCCACTGGTATTGGGGGGCGGGAGACCCAGTACTTC	CATGIGGRETQYF
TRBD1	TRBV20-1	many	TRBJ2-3	TGCAGCGCAGGGACAGCTGGCACAGATACGCAGTATTTT	CSAGTAGTDTQYF
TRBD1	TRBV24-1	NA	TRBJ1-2	TGTGCCACCAGTGACCTGGGACAGGGAAATAGCTATGGCTACACCTTC	CATSDLGQGNSYGYTF
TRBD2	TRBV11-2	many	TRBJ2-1	TGTGCCAGCAGCAATTCCGGGACTAGCGTTTACAATGAGCAGTTCTTC	CASSNSGTSVYNEQFF
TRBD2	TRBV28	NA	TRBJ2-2	TGTGCCAGCAGTTTGCCAGCGGGAGTTGGCACCGGGGAGCTGTTTTTT	CASSLPAGVGTGELFF
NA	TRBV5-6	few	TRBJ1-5	TGTGCCAGCAGCCTCATCGATCAGCCCCAGCATTTT	CASSLIDQPQHF
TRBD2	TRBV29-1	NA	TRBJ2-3	TGCAGCACCACTAGCGGGAGGGGCACAGATACGCAGTATTTT	CSTTSGRGTDTQYF
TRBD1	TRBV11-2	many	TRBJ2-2	TGTGCCAGCAGGGGGGGACAGGGGAACACCGGGGAGCTGTTTTTT	CASRGGQGNTGELFF
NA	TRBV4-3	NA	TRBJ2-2	TGCGCCAGCAGCCAAGAGGGGGTCAACACCGGGGAGCTGTTTTTT	CASSQEGVNTGELFF
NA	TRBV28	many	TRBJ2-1	TGTGCCAGCCTAACAGCCGCTGAGCAGTTCTTC	CASLTAAEQFF
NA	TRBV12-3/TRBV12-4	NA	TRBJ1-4	TGTGCCAGCAGCTCCTCCGGACGTAATGAAAAACTGTTTTTT	CASSSSGRNEKLFF
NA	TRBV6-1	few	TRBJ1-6	TGTGCCAGCAGGGGGGACCCACCCCTCCACTTT	CASRGDPPLHF
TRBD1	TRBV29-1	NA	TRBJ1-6	TGCAGCGTGAGGGACAGGCCTGTCGATTCACCCCTCCACTTT	CSVRDRPVDSPLHF
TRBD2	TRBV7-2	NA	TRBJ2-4	TGTGCCAGCAGCCCATGGGGGGAGGGATCCAGAAACATTCAGTACTTC	CASSPWGEGSRNIQYF
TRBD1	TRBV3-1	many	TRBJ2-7	TGTGCCAGCACCCGGACAGGGGGCGTCTACGAGCAGTACTTC	CASTRTGGVYEQYF
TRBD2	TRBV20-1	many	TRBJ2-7	TGCAGTGCTACCCCAGCAGCGGGAGGATCCTACGAGCAGTACTTC	CSATPAAGGSYEQYF
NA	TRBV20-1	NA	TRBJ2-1	TGCAGTGCTAGACCCAGTGGGGACAATGAGCAGTTCTTC	CSARPSGDNEQFF
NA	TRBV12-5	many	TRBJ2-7	TGTGCTAGTGGTTCCGAATTGGGGGAGCAGTACTTC	CASGSELGEQYF
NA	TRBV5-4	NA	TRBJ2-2	TGTGCCAGCAGCTTCGGTCTTCAGAACACCGGGGAGCTGTTTTTT	CASSFGLQNTGELFF
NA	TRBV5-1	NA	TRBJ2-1	TGCGCCAGCAGCTTTGCGGCCGGGTCCTACAATGAGCAGTTCTTC	CASSFAAGSYNEQFF
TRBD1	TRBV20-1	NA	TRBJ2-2	TGCAGTGCGAGACCTCCGGGACAGGGGGGAACCGGGGAGCTGTTTTTT	CSARPPGQGGTGELFF
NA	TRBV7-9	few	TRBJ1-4	TGTGCCAGCAGCTCGCGCATGAGAGCAGATATCCCGGAGGGGTATCATGAAAAACTGTTTTTT	CASSSRMRADIPEGYHEKLFF
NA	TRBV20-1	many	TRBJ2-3	TGCAGTGCTAGAGTTTTAGATACGCAGTATTTT	CSARVLDTQYF
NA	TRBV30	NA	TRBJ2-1	TGTGCCTGGAGTGGGGCAGGCGGTCGGCTCCATGAGCAGTTCTTC	CAWSGAGGRLHEQFF
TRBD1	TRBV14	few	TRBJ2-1	TGTGCCAGCAGCCACGGGACAGTAAGGACGAATGAGCAGTTCTTC	CASSHGTVRTNEQFF
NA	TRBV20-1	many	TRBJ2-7	TGCAGTGCTAGGACATACTCCTACGAGCAGTACTTC	CSARTYSYEQYF
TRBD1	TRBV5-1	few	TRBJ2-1	TGCGCCAGCAGGAGGGACAGGGGCCTAACCCCGGAGCAGTTCTTC	CASRRDRGLTPEQFF
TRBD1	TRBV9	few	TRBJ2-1	TGTGCCAGCAGCGTAAGAACGACAGGGGGTGAGCAGTTCTTC	CASSVRTTGGEQFF
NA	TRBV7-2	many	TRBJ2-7	TGTGCCAGCAGCCCCGTTGGAGACCGGGAGCAGTACTTC	CASSPVGDREQYF
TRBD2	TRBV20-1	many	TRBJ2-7	TGCAGTGCTAGGGGCGGGAGAGGGTACGAGCAGTACTTC	CSARGGRGYEQYF
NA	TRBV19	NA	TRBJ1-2	TGTGCCAGTGGGAGAAGTTGGGGGTCCGGCTACACCTTC	CASGRSWGSGYTF
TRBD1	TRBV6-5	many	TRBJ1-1	TGTGCCAGCAGTTACCGGGACAGGGAGGGTGAAGCTTTCTTT	CASSYRDREGEAFF
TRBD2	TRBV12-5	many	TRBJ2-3	TGTGCTAGTGGTTTGGTCGGAGCGGGGACCACAGATACGCAGTATTTT	CASGLVGAGTTDTQYF
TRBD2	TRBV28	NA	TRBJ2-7	TGTGCCAGCAGAGGGACGGCCGGGGGGTGGGAGCAGTACTTC	CASRGTAGGWEQYF
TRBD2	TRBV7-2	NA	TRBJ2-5	TGTGCCAGCAGCCTGGAAAGGGCACGCGGGAGCCAGTACTTC	CASSLERARGSQYF
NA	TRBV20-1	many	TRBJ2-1	TGCAGTGCTCTTGCGGCCTACAATGAGCAGTTCTTC	CSALAAYNEQFF